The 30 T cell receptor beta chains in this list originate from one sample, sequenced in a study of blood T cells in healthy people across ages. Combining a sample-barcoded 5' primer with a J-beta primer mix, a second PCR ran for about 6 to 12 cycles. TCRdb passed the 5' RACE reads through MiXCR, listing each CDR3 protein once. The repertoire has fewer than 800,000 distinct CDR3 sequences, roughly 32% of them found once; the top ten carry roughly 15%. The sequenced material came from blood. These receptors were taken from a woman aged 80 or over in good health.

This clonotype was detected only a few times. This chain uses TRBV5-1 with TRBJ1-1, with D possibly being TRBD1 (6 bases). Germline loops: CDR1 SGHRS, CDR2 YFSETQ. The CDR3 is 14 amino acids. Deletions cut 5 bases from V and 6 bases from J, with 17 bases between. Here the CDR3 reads CASSSIPGVPEAFF. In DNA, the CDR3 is TGCGCCAGCAGTTCAATTCCAGGGGTTCCTGAAGCTTTCTTT.

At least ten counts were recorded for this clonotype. The CDR3 nucleotides read TGTGCTAGTGGTTTGGCACGCGGCGGCGGGGGGGCATATGAGCAGTTCTTC. This encodes CASGLARGGGGAYEQFF. V usage is TRBV12-5 and J usage is TRBJ2-1; TRBD2 aligns across 9 bases. After removal of 1 base from V and 8 bases from J, the junction contained 12 bases not matched to a gene. The CDR3 consists of 17 residues. The germline gives CDR1 LGHNT, CDR2 FRNRAP.

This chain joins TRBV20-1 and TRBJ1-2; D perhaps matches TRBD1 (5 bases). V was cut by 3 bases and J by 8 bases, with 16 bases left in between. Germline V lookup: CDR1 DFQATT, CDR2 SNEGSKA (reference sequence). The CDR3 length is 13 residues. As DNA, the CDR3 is TGCAGTGCTAGTGGAGAGGGGAAATGGGGCTACACCTTC. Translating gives CSASGEGKWGYTF.

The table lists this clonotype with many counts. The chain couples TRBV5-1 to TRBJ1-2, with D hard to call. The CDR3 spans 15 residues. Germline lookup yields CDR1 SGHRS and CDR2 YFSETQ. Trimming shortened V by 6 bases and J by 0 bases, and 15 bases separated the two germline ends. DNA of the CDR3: TGCGCCAGCAACGTCCTCGGAGACACTAACTATGGCTACACCTTC. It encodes CASNVLGDTNYGYTF.

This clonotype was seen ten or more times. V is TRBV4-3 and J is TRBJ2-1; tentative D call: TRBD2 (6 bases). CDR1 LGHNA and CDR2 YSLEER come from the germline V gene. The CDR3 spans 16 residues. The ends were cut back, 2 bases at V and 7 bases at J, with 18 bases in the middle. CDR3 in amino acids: CASSQRSGGGLNEQFF. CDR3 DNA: TGCGCCAGCAGCCAAAGGTCCGGGGGAGGTCTTAATGAGCAGTTCTTC.

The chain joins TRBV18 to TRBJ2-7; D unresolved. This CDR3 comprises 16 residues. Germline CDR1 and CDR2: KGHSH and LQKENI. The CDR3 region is CASSPRSSVSSYEQYV. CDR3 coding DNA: TGCGCCAGCTCACCGAGGTCGTCAGTAAGTTCCTACGAGCAGTACGTC.

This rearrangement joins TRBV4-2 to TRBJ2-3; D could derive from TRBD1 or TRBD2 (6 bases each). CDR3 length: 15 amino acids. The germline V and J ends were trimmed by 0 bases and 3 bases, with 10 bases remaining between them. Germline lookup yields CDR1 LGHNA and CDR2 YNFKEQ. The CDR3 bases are TGTGCCAGCAGCCAAGACCCGGGGGCGACAGATACGCAGTATTTT. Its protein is CASSQDPGATDTQYF.

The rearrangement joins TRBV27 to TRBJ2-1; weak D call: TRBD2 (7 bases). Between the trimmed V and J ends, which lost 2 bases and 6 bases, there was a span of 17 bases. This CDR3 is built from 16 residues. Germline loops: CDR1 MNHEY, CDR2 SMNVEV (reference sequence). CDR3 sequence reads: CASSLTGGTGFNEQFF. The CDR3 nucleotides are TGTGCCAGCAGTTTAACGGGGGGCACGGGATTCAATGAGCAGTTCTTC.

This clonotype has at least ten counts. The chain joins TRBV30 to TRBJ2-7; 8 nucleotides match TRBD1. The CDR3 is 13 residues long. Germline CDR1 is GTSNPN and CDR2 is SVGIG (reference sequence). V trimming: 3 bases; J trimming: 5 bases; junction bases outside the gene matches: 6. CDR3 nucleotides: TGTGCCTGGAGGGGCAGGGGGCTTGACGAGCAGTACTTC. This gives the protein CAWRGRGLDEQYF.

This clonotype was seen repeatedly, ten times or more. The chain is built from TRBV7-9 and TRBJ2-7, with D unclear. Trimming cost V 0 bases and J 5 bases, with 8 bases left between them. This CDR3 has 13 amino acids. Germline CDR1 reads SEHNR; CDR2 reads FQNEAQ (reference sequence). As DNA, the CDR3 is TGTGCCAGCAGCTTAGCGGGGATCCACGAGCAGTACTTC. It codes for CASSLAGIHEQYF.

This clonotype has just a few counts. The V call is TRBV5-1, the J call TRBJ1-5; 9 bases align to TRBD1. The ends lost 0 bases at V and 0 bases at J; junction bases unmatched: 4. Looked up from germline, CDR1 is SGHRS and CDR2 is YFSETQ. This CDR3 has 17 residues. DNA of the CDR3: TGCGCCAGCAGCTTGGGGGGACAGGGATATAGCAATCAGCCCCAGCATTTT. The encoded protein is CASSLGGQGYSNQPQHF.

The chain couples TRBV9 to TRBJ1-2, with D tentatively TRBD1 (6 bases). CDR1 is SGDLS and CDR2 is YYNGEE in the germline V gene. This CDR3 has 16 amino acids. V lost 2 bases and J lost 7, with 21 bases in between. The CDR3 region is CASSVKSSGTTSGYTF. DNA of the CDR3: TGTGCCAGCAGCGTCAAAAGCTCCGGGACAACTTCTGGCTACACCTTC.

The chain's CDR3 is CASSEGRLYEQYF. The CDR3 nucleotides are TGCGCCAGCAGTGAGGGACGGTTATACGAGCAGTACTTC. The chain recombines TRBV10-1 with TRBJ2-7; no clear D gene. Germline V gives CDR1 WNHNN, CDR2 SYGVQD (reference sequence). The CDR3 spans 13 residues. Trimming took 2 bases from V and 4 from J, leaving 9 bases between them.

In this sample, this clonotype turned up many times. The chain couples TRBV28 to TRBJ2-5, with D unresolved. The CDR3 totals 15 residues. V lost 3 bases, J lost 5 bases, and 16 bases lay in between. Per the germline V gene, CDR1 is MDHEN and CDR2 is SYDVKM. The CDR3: CASSFQGFPDETQYF. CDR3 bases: TGTGCCAGCAGTTTTCAAGGCTTCCCGGACGAGACCCAGTACTTC.

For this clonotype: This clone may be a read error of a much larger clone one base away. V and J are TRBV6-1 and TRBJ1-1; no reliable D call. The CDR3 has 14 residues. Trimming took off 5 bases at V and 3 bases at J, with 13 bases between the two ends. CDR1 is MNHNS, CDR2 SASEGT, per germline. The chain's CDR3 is CASSSRTLDTEAFF. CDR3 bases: TGTGCCAGCAGTTCACGGACTCTGGACACTGAAGCTTTCTTT.

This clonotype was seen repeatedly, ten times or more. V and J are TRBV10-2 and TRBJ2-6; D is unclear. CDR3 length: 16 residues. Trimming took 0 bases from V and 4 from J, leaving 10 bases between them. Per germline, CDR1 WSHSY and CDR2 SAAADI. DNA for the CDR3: TGCGCCAGCAGTGAGTCGGGTCGGGTCGGGGCCAACGTCCTGACTTTC. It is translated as CASSESGRVGANVLTF.

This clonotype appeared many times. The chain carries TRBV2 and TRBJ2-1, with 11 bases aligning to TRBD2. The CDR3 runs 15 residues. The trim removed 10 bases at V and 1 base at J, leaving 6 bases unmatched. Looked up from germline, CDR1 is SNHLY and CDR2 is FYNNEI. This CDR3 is CATGASGGSYNEQFF. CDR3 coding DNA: TGTGCCACAGGGGCTAGCGGGGGGTCCTACAATGAGCAGTTCTTC. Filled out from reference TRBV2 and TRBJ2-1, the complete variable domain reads EPEVTQTPSHQVTQMGQEVILRCVPISNHLYFYWYRQILGQKVEFLVSFYNNEISEKSEIFDDQFSVERPDGSNFTLKIRSTKLEDSAMYFCATGASGGSYNEQFFGPGTRLTVL.

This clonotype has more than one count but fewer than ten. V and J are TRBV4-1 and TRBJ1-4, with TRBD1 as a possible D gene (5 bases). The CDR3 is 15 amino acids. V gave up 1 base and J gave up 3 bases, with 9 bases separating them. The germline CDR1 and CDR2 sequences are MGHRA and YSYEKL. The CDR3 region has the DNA TGCGCCAGCAGCCAAGGGGGCCATCCTAATGAAAAACTGTTTTTT. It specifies CASSQGGHPNEKLFF.

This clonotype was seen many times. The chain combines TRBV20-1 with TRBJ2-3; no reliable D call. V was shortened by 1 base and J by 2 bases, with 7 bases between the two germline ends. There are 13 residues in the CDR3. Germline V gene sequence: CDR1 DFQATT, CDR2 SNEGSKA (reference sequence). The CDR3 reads CSARGPITDTQYF. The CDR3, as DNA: TGCAGTGCTAGAGGTCCGATCACAGATACGCAGTATTTT.

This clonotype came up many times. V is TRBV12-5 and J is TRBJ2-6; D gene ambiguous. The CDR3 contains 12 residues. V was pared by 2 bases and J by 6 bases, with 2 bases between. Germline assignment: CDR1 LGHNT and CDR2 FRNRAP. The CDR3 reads CASGLLANVLTF. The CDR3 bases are TGTGCTAGTGGTTTGTTGGCCAACGTCCTGACTTTC.

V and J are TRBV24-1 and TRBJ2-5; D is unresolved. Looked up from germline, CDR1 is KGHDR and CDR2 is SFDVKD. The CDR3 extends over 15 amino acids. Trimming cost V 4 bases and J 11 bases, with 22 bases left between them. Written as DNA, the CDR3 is TGTGCCACCAGTGAGTTGCTAGGCCAGACCAATGAGCAGTACTTC. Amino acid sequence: CATSELLGQTNEQYF.

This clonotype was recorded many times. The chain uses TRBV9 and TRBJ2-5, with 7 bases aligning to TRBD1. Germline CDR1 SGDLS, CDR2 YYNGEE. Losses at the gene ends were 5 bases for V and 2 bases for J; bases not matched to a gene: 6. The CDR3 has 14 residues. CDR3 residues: CASSGDRSQETQYF. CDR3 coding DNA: TGTGCCAGCAGTGGGGACAGATCACAAGAGACCCAGTACTTC. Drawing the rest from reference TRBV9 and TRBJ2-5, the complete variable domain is DSGVTQTPKHLITATGQRVTLRCSPRSGDLSVYWYQQSLDQGLQFLIQYYNGEERAKGNILERFSAQQFPDLHSELNLSSLELGDSALYFCASSGDRSQETQYFGPGTRLLVL.

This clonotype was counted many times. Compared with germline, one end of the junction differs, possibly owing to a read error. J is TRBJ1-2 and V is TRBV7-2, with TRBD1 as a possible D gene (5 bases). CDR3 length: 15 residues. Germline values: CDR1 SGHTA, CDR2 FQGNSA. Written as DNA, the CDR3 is TGTGCCAGCAGCCCCATGGGGGGGGGAGACTATGGTTACACCTTC. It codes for CASSPMGGGDYGYTF.

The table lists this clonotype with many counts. The DNA for the CDR3 is TGCAGTGCTAGAGGGGGAGATGAGCAGTTCTTC. Its translation is CSARGGDEQFF. The chain is built from TRBV20-1 and TRBJ2-1, with a tentative D call TRBD2 (5 bases). Per germline, CDR1 DFQATT and CDR2 SNEGSKA (reference sequence). V was shortened by 1 base and J by 8 bases, with 6 bases between the two germline ends. This CDR3 contains 11 residues.

The DNA of the CDR3 is TGTGCCAGCAGCAAACAAGCGAACACCGGGGAGCTGTTTTTT. Its translation: CASSKQANTGELFF. The chain joins TRBV5-5 to TRBJ2-2; D is uncertain. The CDR3 is 14 amino acids. Germline V gives CDR1 SGHKS, CDR2 YYEKEE (reference sequence). V was shortened by 4 bases and J by 0 bases, with 7 bases between the two germline ends.

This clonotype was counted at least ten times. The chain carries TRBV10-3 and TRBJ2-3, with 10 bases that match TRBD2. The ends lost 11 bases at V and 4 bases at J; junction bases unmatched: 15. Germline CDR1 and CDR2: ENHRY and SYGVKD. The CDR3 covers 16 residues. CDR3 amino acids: CASRVAGGRNADTQYF. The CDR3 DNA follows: TGTGCCTCCCGGGTAGCGGGGGGCCGTAACGCAGATACGCAGTATTTT.

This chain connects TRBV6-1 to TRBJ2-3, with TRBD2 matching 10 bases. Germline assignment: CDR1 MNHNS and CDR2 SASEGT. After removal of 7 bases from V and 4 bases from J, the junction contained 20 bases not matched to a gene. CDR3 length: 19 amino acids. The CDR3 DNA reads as TGTGCCAGCACCCTAGGGGAACTAGCGGGACCCCTTAGGCCAGATACGCAGTATTTT. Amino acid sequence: CASTLGELAGPLRPDTQYF.

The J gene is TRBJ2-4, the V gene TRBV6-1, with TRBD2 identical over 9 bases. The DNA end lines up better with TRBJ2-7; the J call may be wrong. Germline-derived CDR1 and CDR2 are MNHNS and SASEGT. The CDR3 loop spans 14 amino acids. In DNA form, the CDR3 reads TGTGCCAGCAGTGTGACTAGCGGAGAATACGAGCAGTACTTC. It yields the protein CASSVTSGEYEQYF.

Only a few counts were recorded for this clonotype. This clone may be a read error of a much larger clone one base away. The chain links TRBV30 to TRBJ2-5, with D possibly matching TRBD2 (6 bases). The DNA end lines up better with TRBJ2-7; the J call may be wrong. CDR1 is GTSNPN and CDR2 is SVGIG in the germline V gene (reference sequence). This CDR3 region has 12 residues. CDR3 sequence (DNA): TGTGCCCGGAGCGCGGGACGCCACGAGCAGTACTTC. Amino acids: CARSAGRHEQYF.

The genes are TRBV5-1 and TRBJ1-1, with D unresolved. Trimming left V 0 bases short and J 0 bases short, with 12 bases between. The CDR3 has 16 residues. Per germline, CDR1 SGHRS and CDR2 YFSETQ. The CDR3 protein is CASSLATRLLNTEAFF. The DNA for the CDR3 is TGCGCCAGCAGCTTGGCCACCCGTCTGTTGAACACTGAAGCTTTCTTT.